The 10 T cell receptor beta chains given below trace back to one sample, sequenced in a study of technical replicates of blood from several donors. Here immunoSEQ multiplex PCR was the method, and the copy in TCRdb shows in-frame clones only, minus some. The sample holds tens of thousands of clones, 94% seen once. Sequenced material: T cells isolated from PBMCs. Receptors were obtained from a human donor in good health.

The chain employs TRBV5-4 and TRBJ2-1, with 11 bases matching TRBD2. The CDR3 extends over 15 amino acids. Looked up from germline, CDR1 is SGHNT and CDR2 is YYREEE (reference sequence). V shed 4 bases, J shed 9 bases, and the junction held 9 bases outside the gene matches. CDR3 sequence reads: CASSVTSGMEGEQFF. The CDR3 coding sequence is TGTGCCAGCAGCGTGACTAGCGGGATGGAAGGTGAGCAGTTCTTC.

The V and J genes are TRBV7-2 and TRBJ2-7; TRBD1 might be the D (6 bases). Germline CDR1 SGHTA, CDR2 FQGNSA. The CDR3 contains 15 residues. Trimming took off 5 bases at V and 0 bases at J, with 14 bases between the two ends. CDR3 loop: CASSQGHSSSYEQYF. CDR3 in DNA: TGTGCCAGCAGCCAGGGACACTCGAGCTCCTACGAGCAGTACTTC.

Details on this clone: The DNA is omitted, as the CDR3 cannot be located on it reliably, and the CDR3 follows TCRdb's listing. The chain carries TRBV7-8 and TRBJ1-2; the table's D call, TRBD1, has no DNA check behind it. The CDR3 is 15 residues long, ends included. Germline CDR1 SGHVS, CDR2 FQNEAQ. The CDR3 here is CASSPVVGQGAGNTF.

This chain uses TRBV15 with TRBJ2-7; D is possibly TRBD2 (6 bases). The CDR3 consists of 15 residues. Trimming took 6 bases from V and 3 from J, leaving 18 bases between them. Per the germline V gene, CDR1 is LNHNV and CDR2 is YYDKDF (reference sequence). Here the CDR3 reads CATRVTAGMDYEQYF. As DNA, the CDR3 is TGTGCCACCAGGGTTACGGCGGGAATGGACTACGAGCAGTACTTC. Full variable domain (outside the CDR3, taken from reference TRBV15 and TRBJ2-7): DAMVIQNPRYQVTQFGKPVTLSCSQTLNHNVMYWYQQKSSQAPKLLFHYYDKDFNNEADTPDNFQSRRPNTSFCFLDIRSPGLGDTAMYLCATRVTAGMDYEQYFGPGTRLTVT.

This clone has just one count. This chain uses TRBV2 with TRBJ2-7; D is undetermined. The CDR3 is made up of 16 amino acids. With 2 bases removed from V and 5 bases from J, the gap between germline ends came to 19 bases. Germline loops: CDR1 SNHLY, CDR2 FYNNEI. The CDR3 here is CASSETLYFMTNEQYF. The CDR3, as DNA: TGTGCCAGCAGTGAAACCCTGTACTTTATGACAAACGAGCAGTACTTC.

The V call is TRBV6-1, the J call TRBJ2-7, with 7 bases that match TRBD2. The CDR3 runs to 13 residues. With 6 bases clipped from V and 2 bases from J, the junction kept 4 bases outside the gene matches. The V gene's germline CDR1 is MNHNS and CDR2 SASEGT. CDR3 region: CASRERGTYEQYF. Here the CDR3 DNA reads TGTGCCAGCAGGGAGCGGGGCACCTACGAGCAGTACTTC.

This chain uses TRBV25-1 with TRBJ2-7, with D perhaps matching TRBD1 (6 bases). The CDR3 runs to 12 residues. V lost 6 bases to trimming and J lost 0 bases, with 6 bases between them. Germline V gives CDR1 MGHDK, CDR2 SYGVNS. The CDR3, as DNA: TGTGCCAGCAGGGACAGCTCCTACGAGCAGTACTTC. This encodes CASRDSSYEQYF.

The chain links TRBV30 to TRBJ1-1; 9 positions agree with TRBD1. This CDR3 contains 14 residues. In germline, CDR1 is GTSNPN, CDR2 SVGIG (reference sequence). Trimming at V came to 4 bases and at J to 1 base, leaving 4 bases not matched to a gene. The CDR3 reads CAWKTGQGNTEAFF. DNA for the CDR3: TGTGCCTGGAAAACGGGACAGGGGAACACTGAAGCTTTCTTT. The whole variable domain, remainder taken from reference TRBV30 and TRBJ1-1, is SQTIHQWPATLVQPVGSPLSLECTVEGTSNPNLYWYRQAAGRGLQLLFYSVGIGQISSEVPQNLSASRPQDRQFILSSKKLLLSDSGFYLCAWKTGQGNTEAFFGQGTRLTVV.

The chain joins TRBV4-3 to TRBJ2-3; TRBD2 agrees at 12 bases. V lost 4 bases to trimming and J lost 0 bases; unmatched junction nucleotides: 8. CDR3 length: 18 residues. Germline CDR1 is LGHNA and CDR2 is YSLEER. CDR3 region: CASSRGLAGTPSTDTQYF. The CDR3 DNA reads as TGCGCCAGCAGCCGAGGACTAGCGGGAACCCCTAGCACAGATACGCAGTATTTT.

This chain connects TRBV30 to TRBJ1-1; D remains ambiguous. Trimming pared 4 bases from V and 0 bases from J, leaving 15 bases between. The germline CDR1 and CDR2 sequences are GTSNPN and SVGIG (reference sequence). The CDR3 runs 15 residues. The CDR3 loop reads CAWIPTRIMNTEAFF. The CDR3 coding sequence is TGTGCCTGGATACCTACTCGTATCATGAACACTGAAGCTTTCTTT.